This TCR beta chain is drawn from a study of T-cell memory formation after mild COVID-19. CDR1 SEHNR and CDR2 FQNEAQ come from the germline V gene (reference sequence). The ends were cut back, 0 bases at V and 8 bases at J, with 10 bases in the middle. The CDR3 is 14 residues long. The sample holds a few counts of this clonotype. Via MiXCR, TCRdb re-called the 5' RACE reads, giving one row per CDR3 protein. In the table there are 400,000 to 450,000 distinct CDR3 sequences, approximately 18% of which are singletons. The V call is TRBV7-9, the J call TRBJ1-4; D is unresolved. This TCR came from a man aged 18 to 29 who had mild COVID-19 (a few samples of this study predate the infection). Cell type and time point are not known. The sequencing input was PBMCs or a T cell subset sorted from them (not recorded which). The CDR3 coding sequence is TGTGCCAGCAGCTTAGCCCCGGCAGGCGAAAAACTGTTTTTT. This gives the protein CASSLAPAGEKLFF.